The 25 T cell receptor beta chains given below trace back to one sample, sequenced in a study of cytomegalovirus exposure and HLA in healthy donors. Primers: 60 Vbeta forward and 13 Jbeta reverse. Produced via immunoSEQ multiplex PCR; TCRdb's table is partial and in-frame only. The repertoire has about 120,000 clones, about 78% of them found once; the top ten carry approximately 1.2%. Sequenced sample: PBMCs. Source of these receptors: a female donor in good health and CMV-seronegative.

The chain is built from TRBV6-1 and TRBJ1-2; 10 nucleotides match TRBD1. Per the germline V gene, CDR1 is MNHNS and CDR2 is SASEGT. V shed 10 bases and J 6 bases; nucleotides not matched to a gene: 11. The CDR3 runs 14 residues. CDR3 in amino acids: CAIMLDRGRHGYTF. The CDR3 nucleotides are TGTGCCATCATGCTCGACAGGGGGCGTCATGGCTACACCTTC.

The V gene is TRBV30, the J gene TRBJ1-5, with 9 bases fitting TRBD1. Germline CDR1 is GTSNPN and CDR2 is SVGIG (reference sequence). V gave up 1 base and J gave up 4 bases; unmatched junction bases: 8. The CDR3 contains 16 residues. The CDR3 reads CAWSDGQGSGNQPQHF. CDR3 sequence (DNA): TGTGCCTGGAGTGATGGACAGGGGTCGGGAAATCAGCCCCAGCATTTT.

The rearrangement uses TRBV7-9 and TRBJ1-2; D unresolved. V lost 2 bases and J lost 1, with 5 bases in between. Germline values: CDR1 SEHNR, CDR2 FQNEAQ (reference sequence). The CDR3 has 13 residues. The CDR3 region has the DNA TGTGCCAGCAGCTTACGGGATAACTATGGCTACACCTTC. Its protein is CASSLRDNYGYTF.

Of note for this clone: One junction end disagrees with the germline gene, perhaps due to a read error. At the DNA level, this CDR3 is encoded by other sequences in the same sample as well. The chain uses TRBV11-2 and TRBJ2-7, with D hard to call. The CDR3 is 11 amino acids. CDR1 is SGHAT, CDR2 FQNNGV, per germline. The CDR3 protein is CASSFKYEQYF. In nucleotides, the CDR3 is TGTGCCAGTAGCTTCAAATACGAGCAGTACTTC.

This chain uses TRBV18 with TRBJ1-1; 11 bases are shared with TRBD1. This CDR3 is built from 16 residues. Per the germline V gene, CDR1 is KGHSH and CDR2 is LQKENI. The V gene end was trimmed by 6 bases and the J gene end by 7 bases; junction bases not matched to a gene: 13. The CDR3, as DNA: TGTGCCAGCTCCCCGGATGGGACAGGGGGAGGGGATGAAGCTTTCTTT. As protein: CASSPDGTGGGDEAFF.

This chain joins TRBV19 and TRBJ2-2; D not certain. This CDR3 comprises 13 residues. The ends were cut back, 10 bases at V and 11 bases at J, with 20 bases in the middle. CDR1 and CDR2 (germline): LNHDA, SQIVND (reference sequence). CDR3 DNA: TGTGCCACCCAGTCGATCCTCCCGCCCGAGCTGTTTTTT. This gives the protein CATQSILPPELFF. Based on the CDR3 plus reference TRBV19 and TRBJ2-2, the full variable domain is DGGITQSPKYLFRKEGQNVTLSCEQNLNHDAMYWYRQDPGQGLRLIYYSQIVNDFQKGDIAEGYSVSREKKESFPLTVTSAQKNPTAFYLCATQSILPPELFFGEGSRLTVL.

This clone occurred once. The genes are TRBV2 and TRBJ2-2; 8 bases fit TRBD2. Germline CDR1 reads SNHLY; CDR2 reads FYNNEI. The V gene end was trimmed by 8 bases and the J gene end by 1 base; junction bases not matched to a gene: 9. The length of the CDR3 is 16 residues. DNA of the CDR3: TGTGCCAGCCATTACGGGAGGGGTAGGAACACCGGGGAGCTGTTTTTT. Its protein product is CASHYGRGRNTGELFF.

The J gene is TRBJ2-6, the V gene TRBV5-1; D is unclear. This CDR3 contains 14 residues. The V gene's germline CDR1 is SGHRS and CDR2 YFSETQ. The ends were cut back, 5 bases at V and 2 bases at J, with 8 bases in the middle. CDR3 nucleotide sequence: TGCGCCAGCAGAGGAGATACTGGGGCCAACGTCCTGACTTTC. As protein: CASRGDTGANVLTF.

V and J are TRBV6-5 and TRBJ1-6; D ambiguous. CDR3 size: 14 residues. Germline V gene lookup returns CDR1 MNHEY and CDR2 SVGAGI. V shed 4 bases and J shed 10 bases, with 14 bases lying between them. The CDR3 DNA sequence: TGTGCCAGCAGTTTGGACGGGGTTGGATCACCCCTCCACTTT. This codes for CASSLDGVGSPLHF.

This rearrangement joins TRBV28 to TRBJ2-5; maybe TRBD2 (5 bases). Germline V gives CDR1 MDHEN, CDR2 SYDVKM. This CDR3 contains 15 residues. Trimming pared 7 bases from V and 0 bases from J, leaving 15 bases between. DNA of the CDR3: TGTGCCAGCACCCCACTCCGCGGGTACCAAGAGACCCAGTACTTC. It encodes CASTPLRGYQETQYF.

J is TRBJ2-7 and V is TRBV5-8, with 8 nucleotides matching TRBD2. V gave up 5 bases and J gave up 3 bases; unmatched junction bases: 7. Germline V gene data show CDR1 as SGHTS and CDR2 as YDEGEE. The length of the CDR3 is 14 residues. CDR3 nucleotide sequence: TGTGCCAGCAGTTTTTCTAGCGGGTACTACGAGCAGTACTTC. Residues: CASSFSSGYYEQYF.

This chain links TRBV7-9 with TRBJ1-1; D ambiguous. Germline-derived CDR1 and CDR2 are SEHNR and FQNEAQ (reference sequence). The CDR3 is 12 amino acids. V shed 2 bases and J shed 3 bases, with 4 bases lying between them. This CDR3 reads CASSLRDTEAFF. CDR3 coding DNA: TGTGCCAGCAGCTTACGAGACACTGAAGCTTTCTTT.

The chain joins TRBV28 to TRBJ2-2, with 9 bases fitting TRBD2. The CDR3 is made up of 15 amino acids. Germline assignment: CDR1 MDHEN and CDR2 SYDVKM. Trimming at V came to 5 bases and at J to 0 bases, leaving 1 base not matched to a gene. CDR3 bases: TGTGCCAGCAGTCCTAGCGGGACGAACACCGGGGAGCTGTTTTTT. It is translated as CASSPSGTNTGELFF.

The genes are TRBV7-9 and TRBJ1-1; 7 bases map to TRBD1. The V and J ends lost 4 bases and 8 bases, in that order; junction bases with no gene match: 10. There are 14 residues in the CDR3. Germline CDR1 is SEHNR and CDR2 is FQNEAQ (reference sequence). CDR3 region: CASSWSDRAGEAFF. The CDR3 DNA reads TGTGCCAGCAGCTGGTCCGACAGGGCAGGCGAAGCTTTCTTT.

The V gene is TRBV2, the J gene TRBJ1-1, with D maybe TRBD1 (5 bases). V was cut by 4 bases and J by 3 bases, with 12 bases left in between. This CDR3 contains 14 residues. Germline V gives CDR1 SNHLY, CDR2 FYNNEI. The chain's CDR3 is CASSVGRVYTEAFF. For the CDR3, the DNA is TGTGCCAGCAGTGTAGGCAGGGTCTACACTGAAGCTTTCTTT.

The genes are TRBV19 and TRBJ2-7; D call uncertain. With 3 bases removed from V and 5 bases from J, the gap between germline ends came to 8 bases. The CDR3 is made up of 12 amino acids. Per germline, CDR1 LNHDA and CDR2 SQIVND (reference sequence). CDR3 in DNA: TGTGCCAGTAGTATGTCTGTCCACGAGCAGTACTTC. It translates to CASSMSVHEQYF.

J is TRBJ2-3 and V is TRBV6-4, with 9 bases that match TRBD2. Per the germline V gene, CDR1 is MRHNA and CDR2 is SNTAGT. There are 16 residues in the CDR3. Losses at the gene ends were 2 bases for V and 7 bases for J; bases not matched to a gene: 10. CDR3 sequence: CASSDGGGGGHNTQYF. DNA for the CDR3: TGTGCCAGCAGTGACGGAGGCGGGGGGGGCCATAATACGCAGTATTTT.

This clone appeared once. The V and J genes are TRBV5-1 and TRBJ2-3; TRBD2 is a possible D gene (6 bases). The CDR3 has 19 residues. CDR1 and CDR2 from the germline V gene are SGHRS and YFSETQ. V gave up 6 bases and J gave up 4 bases, with 30 bases separating them. The CDR3 protein is CASIHSGTETSICPDTQYF. CDR3 nucleotide sequence: TGCGCCAGCATTCACTCCGGGACCGAGACTAGTATTTGCCCAGATACGCAGTATTTT.

This clone was seen a handful of times. This rearrangement joins TRBV6-6 to TRBJ1-4; tentatively, D is TRBD1 (6 bases). CDR1 is MNHNY and CDR2 is SVGAGI in the germline V gene (reference sequence). V was shortened by 2 bases and J by 4 bases, with 8 bases between the two germline ends. The CDR3 contains 14 residues. The CDR3 nucleotides read TGTGCCAGCAGTTACAGGGGGATTAATGAAAAACTGTTTTTT. Protein product: CASSYRGINEKLFF.

This chain connects TRBV11-2 to TRBJ2-1, with D tentatively TRBD2 (6 bases). CDR3 length: 15 amino acids. CDR1 and CDR2 from the germline V gene are SGHAT and FQNNGV. V dropped 1 base and J dropped 1 base, with 8 bases sitting between them. DNA for the CDR3: TGTGCCAGCAGCTTAGTCCGGGGGTCCTACAATGAGCAGTTCTTC. It yields the protein CASSLVRGSYNEQFF.

The J gene is TRBJ2-3, the V gene TRBV6-6; TRBD1 might be the D (5 bases). The V and J ends lost 2 bases and 6 bases respectively, with 18 bases between them. CDR3 length equals 16 residues. The V gene's germline CDR1 is MNHNY and CDR2 SVGAGI (reference sequence). The DNA for the CDR3 is TGTGCCAGCAGTTACGGCCGCAGGGCCATCGGGGATACGCAGTATTTT. It encodes CASSYGRRAIGDTQYF.

The V and J genes are TRBV6-6 and TRBJ2-7; TRBD1 aligns across 7 bases. Germline V gene data show CDR1 as MNHNY and CDR2 as SVGAGI (reference sequence). The CDR3 length is 13 residues. Germline trimming cut 6 bases from V and 6 bases from J; bases unmatched to any gene: 8. The CDR3 loop reads CASSPGTVLEQYF. In DNA form, the CDR3 reads TGTGCCAGCAGCCCAGGGACAGTTCTCGAGCAGTACTTC.

The V call is TRBV21-1, the J call TRBJ2-3; the table gives TRBD2 as D, unverified against the DNA. TRBV21-1 is shown as a pseudogene. This CDR3 has 16 amino acids. The CDR3 spells CASSKRLAGGIDTQYF. CDR3 bases: TGTGCCAGCAGCAAGAGACTAGCGGGAGGAATAGATACGCAGTATTTT.

This rearrangement joins TRBV14 to TRBJ2-7, with a tentative D call TRBD1 (5 bases). The CDR3 is made up of 15 amino acids. From germline, CDR1 is SGHDN and CDR2 FVKESK. V lost 4 bases and J lost 6, with 19 bases in between. The CDR3 sequence is CASSRYQGWGGEQYF. Written as DNA, the CDR3 is TGTGCCAGCAGCCGGTACCAGGGATGGGGCGGCGAGCAGTACTTC.

The chain is built from TRBV13 and TRBJ2-2, with 10 positions matching TRBD1. The CDR3 consists of 15 residues. Trimming took 7 bases from V and 7 from J; bases not matched to a gene: 9. The germline V gene encodes CDR1 PRHDT and CDR2 FYEKMQ (reference sequence). CDR3 coding DNA: TGTGCCAGCAACTCCGCGACAGGGGGCCACGGGGAGCTGTTTTTT. It codes for CASNSATGGHGELFF.